This paragraph covers one T cell receptor beta chain sequence. The antigen remains undetermined. The junction and the germline gene differ at one end; a read error may be behind it. Germline V gives CDR1 MNHEY, CDR2 SVGAGI. This CDR3 contains 16 residues. The entry originates in a study of T cells in Graves' hyperthyroidism and ophthalmopathy. Whole-study results and caveats: Most expanded thyroid clonotypes above 0.001 also appeared in blood. Ophthalmopathy onset followed model prediction by a median about seven months.

Template material for amplifying TCR beta CDR3 regions consisted of RNA transcripts. HTBI primers were used for first-round RT-PCR of the TCR CDR3. TCRdb re-derived calls from the multiplex PCR reads in MiXCR, one entry per CDR3 protein. Of over 45,000 distinct CDR3 sequences in the sample, roughly 50% were seen once. Patients showing uncontrolled infection, other autoimmune disease, pregnancy or lactation were ineligible. Orbital computed tomography, thyroid ultrasound, serum thyroxine and TRAb, and clinical symptoms together informed the diagnoses. This TCR derives from a woman between 45 and 60 years old with Graves' ophthalmopathy. This chain uses TRBV6-5 with TRBJ2-5, with D possibly being TRBD1 (6 bases). Sequenced input: blood. This CDR3 reads CASGRREGVRQETQDF. The CDR3 nucleotides are TGTGCCAGCGGCCGTCGAGAGGGGGTGAGGCAAGAGACCCAGGACTTC.